These 27 T cell receptor beta chains were sequenced from one sample in a study of molecular identifiers for immune sequencing clone quantification (dated by TCRdb to the late 2010s). Library preparation was by PCR. Sequencing used an Illumina HiSeq 4000. TCRdb reprocessed the public reads (quality trimming at Q25 with fastp, clone calling with MiXCR) and kept in-frame beta chains. Here each entry gathers all rows of one CDR3 protein and keeps the most common genes and DNA. The sample has 100,000 or so distinct CDR3 sequences on record, roughly a fifth of them singletons. The ten top clones hold roughly 1% of the sample. Input material: naive CD8+ T cells from blood, with Jurkat cell RNA spiked in. The sample's cell subset or site label is to be understood as: FACS-sorted CD8+CD4-CCR7+CD45RA+ naive T cells. The receptor set was obtained from a human donor in good health. Some libraries in this study had Jurkat cell RNA spiked in.

This clonotype was found many times. The chain joins TRBV19 to TRBJ2-7, with 8 bases matching TRBD2. V dropped 5 bases and J dropped 3; count of bases not matched to a gene: 15. The germline gives CDR1 LNHDA, CDR2 SQIVND (reference sequence). The CDR3 is made up of 17 amino acids. This CDR3 is CASSSDGGLAGIYEQYF. The CDR3 nucleotides read TGTGCCAGTAGTTCAGATGGGGGGCTAGCGGGTATCTACGAGCAGTACTTC.

The sample holds many counts of this clonotype. The chain recombines TRBV4-1 with TRBJ2-1; a weak D match, TRBD2 (6 bases). Trimming left V 2 bases short and J 2 bases short, with 7 bases between. CDR1 and CDR2 from the germline V gene are MGHRA and YSYEKL. This CDR3 spans 14 amino acids. Here the CDR3 reads CASSQRGTYNEQFF. The CDR3 DNA is TGCGCCAGCAGCCAACGGGGGACCTACAATGAGCAGTTCTTC.

Comment on this clonotype: A clone one base away is much larger, so this may be a read error. The V gene is TRBV6-6, the J gene TRBJ2-3; 7 nucleotides line up with TRBD1. Germline-derived CDR1 and CDR2 are MNHNY and SVGAGI (reference sequence). The CDR3 is 16 residues long. The CDR3 DNA follows: TGTGCCAGCAGTTACCTTCGACAGGGTGGGGCAGATACGCAGTGTTTT. Encoded protein: CASSYLRQGGADTQCF.

This clonotype came up many times. J is TRBJ2-7 and V is TRBV5-6; 10 bases are a match to TRBD1. The CDR3 length is 15 residues. Per the germline V gene, CDR1 is SGHDT and CDR2 is YYEEEE. V shed 4 bases and J 5 bases; nucleotides not matched to a gene: 9. The CDR3 DNA follows: TGTGCCAGCAGCCCCGCTGGGACAGGGGTACACGAGCAGTACTTC. As protein: CASSPAGTGVHEQYF.

V usage is TRBV4-1 and J usage is TRBJ1-2; possible D gene TRBD1, 6 bases. There are 16 residues in the CDR3. The germline V and J ends were trimmed by 1 base and 0 bases, with 12 bases remaining between them. Germline V gene lookup returns CDR1 MGHRA and CDR2 YSYEKL. The CDR3, as DNA: TGCGCCAGCAGCCAAGCGGGAAGGGGGGCTAACTATGGCTACACCTTC. Translation: CASSQAGRGANYGYTF.

This clonotype was counted between two and nine times. A much larger clone lies one base from this, so it may be a read error. No conserved phenylalanine or tryptophan is present at the end of the CDR3, so a read error is the likely explanation. The chain couples TRBV7-6 to TRBJ2-7, with 10 nucleotides matching TRBD2. Germline CDR1 is SGHVS and CDR2 is FNYEAQ. V trimming: 5 bases; J trimming: 2 bases; junction bases outside the gene matches: 6. The CDR3 covers 15 residues. In DNA, the CDR3 is TGTGCCAGCAGCCCGCGCCTAGCGGGAGCCTACGAGCAGTACCTC. This sequence encodes CASSPRLAGAYEQYL.

On this clonotype: This may arise from a read error, as a much more abundant clone is one base away. This chain uses TRBV5-3 with TRBJ2-7, with D possibly matching TRBD1 (5 bases). TRBV5-3 belongs to the ORF category, with a function that is uncertain. The CDR3 covers 16 residues. As DNA, the CDR3 is TGTGCCAGCAGCTCACCAATGGGCAGGGATCTCTACGAGCAGTACTTC. This gives the protein CASSSPMGRDLYEQYF.

This clonotype was recorded a few times. The chain employs TRBV6-2 or TRBV6-3 and TRBJ2-7; tentatively, D is TRBD1 (7 bases). CDR1 is MNHEY, CDR2 SVGEGT, per germline. This CDR3 comprises 14 residues. V shed 2 bases and J shed 2 bases, with 10 bases lying between them. DNA for the CDR3: TGTGCCAGCAGTTACGCGGGGACAGCCTACGAGCAGTACTTC. It encodes CASSYAGTAYEQYF.

This clonotype has a count of ten or more. This chain uses TRBV6-6 with TRBJ1-5, with 7 bases aligning to TRBD1. CDR3 length: 13 amino acids. The trim removed 10 bases at V and 7 bases at J, leaving 10 bases unmatched. Germline values: CDR1 MNHNY, CDR2 SVGAGI (reference sequence). CDR3 sequence reads: CATGGGGRQPQHF. In DNA form, the CDR3 reads TGTGCCACCGGGGGAGGGGGCAGGCAGCCCCAGCATTTT.

This clonotype was seen at least ten times. J is TRBJ2-1 and V is TRBV4-2; TRBD1 matches 12 bases. CDR3 length equals 16 residues. Per germline, CDR1 LGHNA and CDR2 YNFKEQ. Germline trimming cut 1 base from V and 7 bases from J; bases unmatched to any gene: 5. CDR3 nucleotides: TGTGCCAGCAGCCAAGCGGGACAGGGGGCGGGGAATGAGCAGTTCTTC. Translating gives CASSQAGQGAGNEQFF.

This clonotype was counted ten times or more. The V call is TRBV10-2, the J call TRBJ2-5, with D perhaps assigned TRBD1 or TRBD2 (5 bases each). The germline V and J ends were trimmed by 2 bases and 5 bases, with 15 bases remaining between them. The CDR3 is 15 residues long. The germline CDR1 and CDR2 sequences are WSHSY and SAAADI. The DNA of the CDR3 is TGCGCCAGCAGTGAGGGACACCAAACGGGGGAGACCCAGTACTTC. Encoded protein: CASSEGHQTGETQYF.

Ten or more counts support this clonotype. The rearrangement uses TRBV7-9 and TRBJ1-5; tentative D call: TRBD1 (6 bases). CDR1 is SEHNR and CDR2 is FQNEAQ in the germline V gene (reference sequence). This CDR3 region has 14 residues. The V end was cut by 2 bases, the J end by 3 bases, with 8 bases between. The CDR3 sequence: CASSLTGSNQPQHF. In DNA, the CDR3 is TGTGCCAGCAGCTTAACAGGGTCCAATCAGCCCCAGCATTTT.

The table lists this clonotype with many counts. The V call is TRBV4-1, the J call TRBJ1-1; tentatively, D is TRBD1 (5 bases). This CDR3 comprises 15 residues. V shed 0 bases and J shed 5 bases, with 13 bases lying between them. Per germline, CDR1 MGHRA and CDR2 YSYEKL. The CDR3 DNA is TGCGCCAGCAGCCAAGAAGTCAGGGCGCAAACTGAAGCTTTCTTT. Translation gives CASSQEVRAQTEAFF.

To note about this clonotype: Since the CDR3 does not end with the conserved phenylalanine or tryptophan, this likely comes from a read error. No DNA is shown, since the ends of the CDR3 on it are uncertain; the CDR3 is the one TCRdb lists. This sequence joins TRBV11-2 and TRBJ2-5; TRBD1 is the table's D call and was not checked against the DNA. Germline V gives CDR1 SGHAT, CDR2 FQNNGV. Both ends counted, the CDR3 spans 13 residues. The CDR3 loop is CASSPPVQETQCL.

The sample holds many counts of this clonotype. The chain has TRBV29-1 and TRBJ1-4; D ambiguous. V was pared by 6 bases and J by 0 bases, with 20 bases between. CDR3 length equals 17 residues. CDR1 and CDR2 from the germline V gene are SQVTM and ANQGSEA. The CDR3 nucleotides read TGCAGCGTCGTGGGCAGATCATCCCATGCAACTAATGAAAAACTGTTTTTT. Residues: CSVVGRSSHATNEKLFF.

J is TRBJ2-1 and V is TRBV12-3 or TRBV12-4, with 9 bases matching TRBD2. The length of the CDR3 is 15 residues. Trimming at V came to 4 bases and at J to 6 bases, leaving 7 bases not matched to a gene. The CDR3 reads CASSSRGSGGNEQFF. The CDR3, as DNA: TGTGCCAGCAGTTCCCGGGGTAGCGGGGGCAATGAGCAGTTCTTC.

Remarks on this clonotype: A read error may explain this, as a much larger clone is one base away. The conserved final phenylalanine or tryptophan is absent from the CDR3, which likely points to a read error. The chain has TRBV6-2 or TRBV6-3 and TRBJ2-5, with a possible D match to TRBD1 (6 bases). Trimming cost V 8 bases and J 4 bases, with 11 bases left between them. The germline gives CDR1 MNHEY, CDR2 SVGEGT. The CDR3 is made up of 12 amino acids. In DNA, the CDR3 is TGTGCCAGCGTGGGGGCGGCAGAGACCCAGTACTCC. Translation gives CASVGAAETQYS.

Comment on this clonotype: The conserved closing phenylalanine or tryptophan is absent in this CDR3, likely reflecting a read error. The chain has TRBV24-1 and TRBJ2-3; D tentatively reads TRBD1 or TRBD2 (5 bases each). This CDR3 is built from 18 residues. Germline V lookup: CDR1 KGHDR, CDR2 SFDVKD. Trimming cost V 3 bases and J 4 bases, with 22 bases left between them. The DNA of the CDR3 is TGTGCCACCAGTGATACACGAACAGGAATGTTGGGGGCAGATACGCAGTATTCT. This codes for CATSDTRTGMLGADTQYS.

The chain combines TRBV19 with TRBJ2-5; no reliable D call. Trimming left V 1 base short and J 4 bases short, with 7 bases between. Germline V gives CDR1 LNHDA, CDR2 SQIVND (reference sequence). The CDR3 extends over 13 amino acids. The CDR3: CASSIGRRETQYF. The CDR3 region has the DNA TGTGCCAGTAGTATAGGGCGGCGAGAGACCCAGTACTTC.

There are many counts of this clonotype. V is TRBV29-1 and J is TRBJ1-1; 9 bases map to TRBD1. J gave up 3 bases and V 2 bases, and 7 bases lay outside the gene matches. CDR3 length equals 15 residues. Per germline, CDR1 SQVTM and CDR2 ANQGSEA. CDR3 amino acids: CSVESTGGRYTEAFF. The CDR3 region has the DNA TGCAGCGTTGAATCGACAGGGGGGCGATACACTGAAGCTTTCTTT.

This clonotype was seen at least ten times. The rearrangement links TRBV12-3 or TRBV12-4 to TRBJ1-1; 7 bases align to TRBD1. The CDR3 consists of 13 residues. Germline trimming cut 5 bases from V and 4 bases from J; bases unmatched to any gene: 4. The CDR3 coding sequence is TGTGCCAGCAGTGACGACAGGGCCACTGAAGCTTTCTTT. As protein: CASSDDRATEAFF.

This chain joins TRBV10-2 and TRBJ2-3; D is undetermined. Germline V gene lookup returns CDR1 WSHSY and CDR2 SAAADI. The CDR3 is made up of 14 amino acids. With 7 bases removed from V and 0 bases from J, the gap between germline ends came to 11 bases. The CDR3 spells CASTEYTSTDTQYF. CDR3 DNA: TGCGCCAGCACAGAGTACACTAGCACAGATACGCAGTATTTT.

Concerning this clonotype: A read error is possible here, since a much larger clone lies one base away. This rearrangement joins TRBV29-1 to TRBJ2-7; 7 bases are shared with TRBD2. CDR1 and CDR2 from the germline V gene are SQVTM and ANQGSEA. There are 13 residues in the CDR3. The DNA for the CDR3 is TGCGGCGTTTGGTCGGCTAGCGGCTACGAGCAGTACTTC. Its translation is CGVWSASGYEQYF.

To note about this clonotype: Since no conserved phenylalanine or tryptophan closes the CDR3, a read error is the likely cause. The DNA is omitted, as the CDR3 cannot be located on it reliably, and the CDR3 follows TCRdb's listing. The chain carries TRBV21-1 and TRBJ2-1; the table's D call, TRBD1, was not checked against the DNA. TRBV21-1 is assigned pseudogene status. The CDR3 adds up to 18 amino acids, both ends counted. This chain's CDR3 is CASSKAGTGDGTYNEQFL.

V usage is TRBV6-2 or TRBV6-3 and J usage is TRBJ2-7, with a weak D call TRBD2 (5 bases). Trimming took 4 bases from V and 2 from J, leaving 18 bases between them. This CDR3 comprises 16 residues. Germline CDR1 and CDR2: MNHEY and SVGEGT. CDR3 nucleotide sequence: TGTGCCAGCAGTTGCGGTGCGGGTCTAAGGGCCTACGAGCAGTACTTC. This gives the protein CASSCGAGLRAYEQYF.

The chain has TRBV27 and TRBJ2-1; 11 nucleotides agree with TRBD2. The germline gives CDR1 MNHEY, CDR2 SMNVEV (reference sequence). V shed 8 bases and J 0 bases; nucleotides not matched to a gene: 6. The CDR3 totals 16 residues. As DNA, the CDR3 is TGTGCCAGCGGGACTAGCGGAGCCAGCTCCTACAATGAGCAGTTCTTC. This gives the protein CASGTSGASSYNEQFF.

Note on this clonotype: Just one base apart from a much larger clone, this may be a read error. The chain couples TRBV4-1 to TRBJ2-1; TRBD1 or TRBD2 may be the D gene (5 bases each). Trimming shortened V by 0 bases and J by 2 bases, and 20 bases separated the two germline ends. Per the germline V gene, CDR1 is MGHRA and CDR2 is YSYEKL. The CDR3 is 19 amino acids. CDR3 residues: CASSQESLGVDFPYNEQFF. CDR3 sequence (DNA): TGCGCCAGCAGCCAAGAGTCCCTGGGGGTAGACTTCCCCTACAATGAGCAGTTCTTC.